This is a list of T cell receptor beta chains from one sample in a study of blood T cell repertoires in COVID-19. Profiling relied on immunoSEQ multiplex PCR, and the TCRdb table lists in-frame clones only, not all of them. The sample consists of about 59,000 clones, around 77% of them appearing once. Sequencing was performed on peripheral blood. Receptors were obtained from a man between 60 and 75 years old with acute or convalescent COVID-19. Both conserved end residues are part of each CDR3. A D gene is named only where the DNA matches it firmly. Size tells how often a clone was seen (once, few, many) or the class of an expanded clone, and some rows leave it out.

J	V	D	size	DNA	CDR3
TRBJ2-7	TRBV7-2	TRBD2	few	TGTGCCAGCAGCTTACCAGGCTGGGGGGGGCAGTACTTC	CASSLPGWGGQYF
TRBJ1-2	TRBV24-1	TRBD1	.	TGTGCCACCAGTCAGGCAGGGGGACTTTTTAGCTACACCTTC	CATSQAGGLFSYTF
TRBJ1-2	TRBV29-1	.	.	TGCAGCGGGTTGCGGGAGGGGTGGTATGGCTACACCTTC	CSGLREGWYGYTF
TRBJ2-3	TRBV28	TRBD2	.	TGTGCCAGCACCTCAGCCGGGGGGGCGGAGACCACAGATACGCAGTATTTT	CASTSAGGAETTDTQYF
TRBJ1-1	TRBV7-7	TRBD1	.	TGTGCTAGCAGCTTAGCACAGGGGACTGAAGCTTTCTTT	CASSLAQGTEAFF
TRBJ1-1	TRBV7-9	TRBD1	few	TGTGCCAGCAGCTTAGCGGCAGGGGGCGAGGGTAAAGGCACTGAAGCTTTCTTT	CASSLAAGGEGKGTEAFF
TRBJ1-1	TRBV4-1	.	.	TGCGCCAGCAGCCAAGAGGGAGGGGGTTATACTGAAGCTTTCTTT	CASSQEGGGYTEAFF
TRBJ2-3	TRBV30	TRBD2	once	TGTGCCTGGAATCAAGCGGGGCCTAGCACAGATACGCAGTATTTT	CAWNQAGPSTDTQYF
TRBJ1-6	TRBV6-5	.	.	TGTGCCAGCAGCCAGGGTAACCTAGGGTCACCCCTCCACTTT	CASSQGNLGSPLHF
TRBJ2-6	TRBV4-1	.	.	TGCGCCAGCAGCCAAGATTGGACGGGAAGCTCTGGGGCCAACGTCCTGACTTTC	CASSQDWTGSSGANVLTF
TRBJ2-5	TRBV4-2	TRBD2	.	TGTGCCAGCAGCCTATCTAGCGGGGGGGGTGAAGAGACCCAGTACTTC	CASSLSSGGGEETQYF
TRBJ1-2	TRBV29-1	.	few	TGCAGCGTTGATTTTTCACCGACAACAAGGCGAGGCTACACCTTC	CSVDFSPTTRRGYTF
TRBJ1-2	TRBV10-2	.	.	TGCGCCAGCAGTGAGTCGTCCCAGGGCGCGGGCTACACCTTC	CASSESSQGAGYTF
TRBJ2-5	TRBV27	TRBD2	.	TGTGCCAGCAGTTTATCAGGGCCTAGCGGGGAGGCAGAGACCCAGTACTTC	CASSLSGPSGEAETQYF
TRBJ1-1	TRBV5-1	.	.	TGCGCCAGCAGCTTGGCGGGTCGAAGCACTGAAGCTTTCTTT	CASSLAGRSTEAFF
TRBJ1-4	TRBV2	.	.	TGTGCCAGCAGGCACCCGGGGACATCGGATGAAAAACTGTTTTTT	CASRHPGTSDEKLFF
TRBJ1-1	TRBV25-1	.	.	TGTGCCAGCAGTGACAACAGGGTAGCTGAAGCTTTCTTT	CASSDNRVAEAFF
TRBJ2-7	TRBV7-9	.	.	TGTGCCAGCAGCGCCCCGGTACGCGAGCAGTACTTC	CASSAPVREQYF
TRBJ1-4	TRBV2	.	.	TGTGCCAGCAACAGGGCCCCTAATGAAAAACTGTTTTTT	CASNRAPNEKLFF
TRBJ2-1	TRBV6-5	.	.	TGTGCCAGCGCAGGGGGGATTTTAGGTGAGCAGTTCTTC	CASAGGILGEQFF
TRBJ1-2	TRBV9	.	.	TGTGCCAGCAGCGTCGACAGGTCAACTAACTATGGCTACACCTTC	CASSVDRSTNYGYTF
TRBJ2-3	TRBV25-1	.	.	TGTGCCAGCAGTGAGTCCGGTTTGGATACGCAGTATTTT	CASSESGLDTQYF
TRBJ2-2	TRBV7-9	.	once	TGTGCCAGCAGCTTATCCCGACAGACCACCGGGGAGCTGTTTTTT	CASSLSRQTTGELFF
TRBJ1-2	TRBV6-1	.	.	TGTGCCAGCAGTGAAGGGGACGGGACAATTTATGGCTACACCTTC	CASSEGDGTIYGYTF
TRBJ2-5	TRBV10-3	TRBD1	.	TGTGCCATCAAAAAGACAGGGGAGCAGCGAGAGACCCAGTACTTC	CAIKKTGEQRETQYF
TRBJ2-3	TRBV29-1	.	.	TGCAGCGTTGACGCCCCGGGGGAAGATACGCAGTATTTT	CSVDAPGEDTQYF
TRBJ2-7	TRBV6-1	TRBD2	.	TGTGCCAGCAGTGAAACGGGGGGGCCCGAGCAGTACTTC	CASSETGGPEQYF
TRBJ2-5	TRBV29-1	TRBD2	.	TGCAGCGTTGGACTACTAGCGTTGGAGACCCAGTACTTC	CSVGLLALETQYF
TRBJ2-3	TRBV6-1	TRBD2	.	TGTGCCAGCAGTGAAGGTAGCGGGGCCCTCACAGATACGCAGTATTTT	CASSEGSGALTDTQYF
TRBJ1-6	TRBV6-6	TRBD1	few	TGTGCCAGCAGCCGACAGGGGGCGAGCTCCTATAATTCACCCCTCCACTTT	CASSRQGASSYNSPLHF
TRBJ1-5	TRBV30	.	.	TGTGCCTGGAGGAGTAGTTTAGGGGTTTGGGATCAGCCCCAGCATTTT	CAWRSSLGVWDQPQHF
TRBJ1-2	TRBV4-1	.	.	TGCGCCAGCAGCCAAGATCGTGGCTACACCTTC	CASSQDRGYTF
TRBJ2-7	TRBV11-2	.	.	TGTGCCAGCAGCCCCCCGGTGGCACCGGTTCGGGGTGAGCAGTACTTC	CASSPPVAPVRGEQYF
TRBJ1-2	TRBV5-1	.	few	TGCGCCAGCAGCATGGACGGTGGAGACTATGGCTACACCTTC	CASSMDGGDYGYTF
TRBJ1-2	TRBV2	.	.	TGTGCCAGCAGTGAAGAACAGACTGGCTACACCTTC	CASSEEQTGYTF
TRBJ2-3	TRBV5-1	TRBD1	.	TGCGCCAGCAGCCCGACAGGGCTCACAGATACGCAGTATTTT	CASSPTGLTDTQYF
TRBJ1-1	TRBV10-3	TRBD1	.	TGTGCCATCAGTGAACAGGGGGCGATTGAAGCTTTCTTT	CAISEQGAIEAFF
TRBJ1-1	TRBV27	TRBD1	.	TGTGCCAGCAGTTCGACAGGGGCTATGAACACTGAAGCTTTCTTT	CASSSTGAMNTEAFF
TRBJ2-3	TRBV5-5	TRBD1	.	TGTGCCAGCAGCCTCGAGACAGGGGGCATAGATACGCAGTATTTT	CASSLETGGIDTQYF
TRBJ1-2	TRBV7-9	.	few	TGTGCCAGCAGCTTCGGGACTTCGGGAGGTGGCTACACCTTC	CASSFGTSGGGYTF
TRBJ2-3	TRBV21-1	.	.	TGTGCCAGCCCTTTGGCACAGGGGAACTATACGCAGTATTTT	CASPLAQGNYTQYF
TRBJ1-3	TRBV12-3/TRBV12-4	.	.	TGTGCCAGCAGCCGCCGGGGCACCATATATTTT	CASSRRGTIYF
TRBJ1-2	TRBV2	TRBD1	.	TGTGCCAGCAGCGGGGACAGATCTAACTATGGCTACACCTTC	CASSGDRSNYGYTF
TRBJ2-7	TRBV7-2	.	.	TGTGCCAGCAGCTTAATGCAACGGGTCTCCTACGAGCAGTACTTC	CASSLMQRVSYEQYF
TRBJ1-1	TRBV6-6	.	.	TGTGCCAGCAGTTACTCGGGTCAGACAAACACTGAAGCTTTCTTT	CASSYSGQTNTEAFF
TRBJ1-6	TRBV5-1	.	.	TGCGCCAGCAGCTTAACACAGGCGGGATCTGCCGATTCACCCCTCCACTTT	CASSLTQAGSADSPLHF
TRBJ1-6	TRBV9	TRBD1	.	TGTGCCAGCAGCGCAGGGGGCGCAGGACTTAATTCACCCCTCCACTTT	CASSAGGAGLNSPLHF
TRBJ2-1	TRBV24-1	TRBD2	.	TGTGCCACCAGTGATCCCAGCGGGGGGCCTGGCAATGAGCAGTTCTTC	CATSDPSGGPGNEQFF
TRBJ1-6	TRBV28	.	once	TGTGCCAGCAGCCGAAGCAGGGCTTCACCCCTCCACTTT	CASSRSRASPLHF
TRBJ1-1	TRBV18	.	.	TGTGCCAGCTCACCTCCAGGGAAGGGGGGGATGAACACTGAAGCTTTCTTT	CASSPPGKGGMNTEAFF
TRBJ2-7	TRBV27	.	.	TGTGCCAGCACTCCCGCCTATTTGACAAATTCCTACGAGCAGTACTTC	CASTPAYLTNSYEQYF
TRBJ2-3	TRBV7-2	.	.	TGTGCCAGCAGCTTAGGACTATCTTACACAGATACGCAGTATTTT	CASSLGLSYTDTQYF
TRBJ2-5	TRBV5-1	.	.	TGCGCCAGCTCGTCAGGGGGGCAGGAGACCCAGTACTTC	CASSSGGQETQYF
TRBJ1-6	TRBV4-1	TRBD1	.	TGCGCCAGCAGCCAACCAGACAGGGACCGGGGCCCCCTCCACTTT	CASSQPDRDRGPLHF
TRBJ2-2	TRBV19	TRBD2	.	TGTGCCAGTAGTATTAAAGCAGCGGGGGCCGGGGAGCTGTTTTTT	CASSIKAAGAGELFF
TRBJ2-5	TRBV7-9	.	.	TGTGCCAGCAGCTTACAGGGGGAGACCCAGTACTTC	CASSLQGETQYF
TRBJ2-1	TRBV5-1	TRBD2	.	TGCGCCAGCAGCTTGGTTGGGACTAGCGGGGACAATGAGCAGTTCTTC	CASSLVGTSGDNEQFF
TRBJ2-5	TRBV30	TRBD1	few	TGTGCCTCGAGAACTAAGGGGACAGGGGGAGAGACCCAGTACTTC	CASRTKGTGGETQYF
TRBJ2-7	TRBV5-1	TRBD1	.	TGCGCCAGCAGCTCGACCCCGGACAGGCTCTCCTACGAGCAGTACTTC	CASSSTPDRLSYEQYF